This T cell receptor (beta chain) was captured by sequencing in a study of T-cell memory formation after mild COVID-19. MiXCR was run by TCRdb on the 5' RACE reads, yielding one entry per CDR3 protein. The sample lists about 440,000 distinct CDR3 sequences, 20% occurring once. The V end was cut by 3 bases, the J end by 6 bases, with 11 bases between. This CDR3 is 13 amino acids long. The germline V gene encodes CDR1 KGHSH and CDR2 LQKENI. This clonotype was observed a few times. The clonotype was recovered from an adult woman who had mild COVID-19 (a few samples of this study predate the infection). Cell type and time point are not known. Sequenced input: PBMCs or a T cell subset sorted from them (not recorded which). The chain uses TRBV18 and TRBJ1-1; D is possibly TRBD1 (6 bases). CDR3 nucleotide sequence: TGTGCCAGCTCACCCCCGTGGGGGCCTGAAGCTTTCTTT. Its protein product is CASSPPWGPEAFF.